This entry lists 2 T cell receptor beta chains sequenced from one sample in a study of T cells in Graves' hyperthyroidism and ophthalmopathy. Amplified TCR beta CDR3 regions came from RNA transcripts. Using the HTBI primer set, a first-round RT-PCR was run on the TCR CDR3. Via MiXCR, TCRdb re-called the multiplex PCR reads, giving one row per CDR3 protein. In the table there are approximately 510,000 distinct CDR3 sequences, around 20% of which are singletons. Source material: blood. These receptors all come from a man in his late teens or twenties with Graves' hyperthyroidism.

This clonotype was found many times. V usage is TRBV7-2 and J usage is TRBJ2-7; perhaps TRBD1 as D (6 bases). V dropped 6 bases and J dropped 2 bases, with 11 bases sitting between them. The length of the CDR3 is 13 residues. Germline values: CDR1 SGHTA, CDR2 FQGNSA. The CDR3 here is CASRDRLTYEQYF. The CDR3 nucleotides read TGTGCCAGCAGGGACAGACTCACCTACGAGCAGTACTTC.

The rearrangement joins TRBV28 to TRBJ1-2; D may be TRBD1 (6 bases). The CDR3 loop spans 13 amino acids. Germline V gives CDR1 MDHEN, CDR2 SYDVKM. V lost 3 bases to trimming and J lost 8 bases, with 13 bases between them. The CDR3 loop reads CASSFGRGAGYTF. The CDR3 nucleotides read TGTGCCAGCAGTTTTGGCAGGGGAGCCGGCTACACCTTC.